This entry lists 32 T cell receptor beta chains sequenced from one sample in a study of prognosis after radiotherapy for stage I lung cancer. Template was genomic DNA; TCR beta CDR3 amplified in two multiplex PCR rounds. Used in first-round PCR were primers specific to each TRBV and TRBJ gene. TCRdb independently ran MiXCR on the multiplex PCR reads; one entry per CDR3 protein. The sample holds about 47,000 distinct CDR3 sequences; about 35% are singletons and the top ten take roughly 8.3%. Material: PBMCs, obtained before or after stereotactic body radiation therapy (not recorded which). These receptors came from a donor aged 50 or older with non-small cell lung cancer.

Comment on this clonotype: A read error may be the cause here, since a much bigger clone is one base away. This chain uses TRBV6-2 or TRBV6-3 with TRBJ1-1; D is ambiguous. The germline gives CDR1 MNHEY, CDR2 SVGEGT. V was pared by 2 bases and J by 2 bases, with 12 bases between. CDR3 size: 15 residues. CDR3 DNA: TGTGCCAGCAGTTACCTGACATGGATAAACACTGAAGCTTTCTTT. Translating gives CASSYLTWINTEAFF.

In this sample, this clonotype turned up many times. The V and J genes are TRBV6-2 or TRBV6-3 and TRBJ2-1; D call uncertain. The CDR3 is 13 residues long. The germline V and J ends were trimmed by 6 bases and 0 bases, with 6 bases remaining between them. CDR1 is MNHEY and CDR2 is SVGEGT in the germline V gene. The CDR3 spells CASRESSYNEQFF. The DNA for the CDR3 is TGTGCCAGCAGGGAGAGCTCCTACAATGAGCAGTTCTTC.

This clonotype was observed a few times. A clone one base away is much larger, so this may be a read error. This chain links TRBV5-5 with TRBJ1-5; D might be TRBD1 (5 bases). This CDR3 spans 16 amino acids. Germline loops: CDR1 SGHKS, CDR2 YYEKEE (reference sequence). V shed 0 bases and J shed 9 bases, with 19 bases lying between them. The CDR3 coding sequence is TGTGCCAGCAGCTTGGATTTGGGACCGGGAGGGAGGCCCCAGCATTTT. It codes for CASSLDLGPGGRPQHF.

In regard to this clonotype: A far larger clone is a single base away, which makes a read error likely. The chain carries TRBV6-9 and TRBJ2-7; the D is unclear. Per germline, CDR1 MNHGY and CDR2 SVAAGI. Trimming cost V 3 bases and J 3 bases, with 9 bases left between them. This CDR3 contains 13 residues. CDR3 residues: CASSYVTDYEQYF. CDR3 sequence (DNA): TGTGCCAGCAGTTACGTAACAGACTACGAGCAGTACTTC.

With respect to this clonotype: At one boundary the junction diverges from the germline segment, which might be a read error. This rearrangement joins TRBV20-1 to TRBJ1-5; TRBD1 matches 9 bases. This CDR3 has 16 amino acids. Germline CDR1 is DFQATT and CDR2 is SNEGSKA (reference sequence). The CDR3: CSARDRGRCSNQTQHF. CDR3 nucleotides: TGCAGTGCTAGGGACAGGGGACGATGTAGCAATCAGACCCAGCATTTT.

This chain links TRBV12-3 or TRBV12-4 with TRBJ2-1, with a weak D call TRBD2 (6 bases). V was clipped by 3 bases and J by 0 bases, with 9 bases between them. The CDR3 is 15 amino acids. CDR3 region: CASSLGLASYNEQFF. The CDR3 DNA is TGTGCCAGCAGTTTGGGACTTGCCTCCTACAATGAGCAGTTCTTC.

This clonotype came up many times. The chain joins TRBV12-3 or TRBV12-4 to TRBJ2-2, with D perhaps matching TRBD2 (6 bases). Trimming shortened V by 6 bases and J by 3 bases, and 8 bases separated the two germline ends. The CDR3 consists of 13 residues. The DNA of the CDR3 is TGTGCCAGCAGGCGGGATGACACCGGGGAGCTGTTTTTT. Its protein is CASRRDDTGELFF.

The sample holds many counts of this clonotype. The V call is TRBV4-3, the J call TRBJ2-1; 10 positions agree with TRBD2. CDR3 length: 17 residues. The V gene's germline CDR1 is LGHNA and CDR2 YSLEER. V gave up 1 base and J gave up 0 bases; unmatched junction bases: 3. CDR3 coding DNA: TGCGCCAGCAGCCAAGCGAGCGGGGGGGGCTCCTACAATGAGCAGTTCTTC. It yields the protein CASSQASGGGSYNEQFF.

This clonotype was recorded at least ten times. The chain recombines TRBV4-3 with TRBJ1-2; the D gene is possibly TRBD1 (6 bases). The ends were cut back, 2 bases at V and 5 bases at J, with 9 bases in the middle. The CDR3 contains 13 residues. Germline V lookup: CDR1 LGHNA, CDR2 YSLEER. Written as DNA, the CDR3 is TGCGCCAGCAGCCAAACGACAGGTTATGGCTACACCTTC. Translated, it gives CASSQTTGYGYTF.

As regards this clonotype: A single base separates this from a much larger clone, so it may be a read error. The V and J genes are TRBV2 and TRBJ2-7; the D call may be TRBD1 or TRBD2 (5 bases each). The CDR3 extends over 13 amino acids. V was trimmed by 10 bases and J by 3 bases, leaving 16 bases between them. The germline gives CDR1 SNHLY, CDR2 FYNNEI. In nucleotides, the CDR3 is TGTGCCATGGAGGCAGGGAGTCGCTACGAGCAGTACTTC. Amino acids: CAMEAGSRYEQYF.

The chain combines TRBV7-9 with TRBJ1-1, with TRBD1 as a possible D gene (6 bases). Trimming cost V 4 bases and J 4 bases, with 16 bases left between them. This CDR3 is 15 amino acids long. Per the germline V gene, CDR1 is SEHNR and CDR2 is FQNEAQ (reference sequence). The CDR3 nucleotides read TGTGCCAGCAGCTCCATCTCGGGGGGGCCCACTGAAGCTTTCTTT. Encoded protein: CASSSISGGPTEAFF.

Points on this clonotype: Being one base from a much bigger clone, this may be a read error. The genes are TRBV28 and TRBJ2-3; 8 bases fit TRBD1. CDR1 is MDHEN and CDR2 is SYDVKM in the germline V gene. The length of the CDR3 is 13 residues. CDR3: CASSLLGQGAQCF. The CDR3 DNA sequence: TGTGCCAGCAGTTTATTAGGACAGGGAGCGCAGTGTTTT.

Remarks on this clonotype: A read error likely explains this, since a far larger clone differs by one base. This chain joins TRBV6-2 or TRBV6-3 and TRBJ2-3; possible D gene TRBD1, 5 bases. Germline loops: CDR1 MNHEY, CDR2 SVGEGT. Deletions cut 6 bases from V and 8 bases from J, with 18 bases between. This CDR3 has 14 amino acids. For the CDR3, the DNA is TGTGCCAGCAGCGACAGTCCCTGGGTGGGTACGCAGTATTTT. This gives the protein CASSDSPWVGTQYF.

In regard to this clonotype: A far bigger clonotype differs at one base, so this is likely a read error. V and J are TRBV7-9 and TRBJ2-7; a weak D match, TRBD2 (5 bases). The CDR3 is made up of 15 amino acids. Trimming pared 5 bases from V and 2 bases from J, leaving 16 bases between. Germline V CDR1 and CDR2: SEHNR, FQNEAQ (reference sequence). The CDR3 bases are TGTGCCAGCAGCCCCTCCGGGAAGGACCCCTACGAGCAGTACTTC. This translates into CASSPSGKDPYEQYF.

V gene TRBV6-5 combines with J gene TRBJ2-7; either TRBD1 or TRBD2 may fit D (5 bases each). V lost 5 bases and J lost 5, with 13 bases in between. The CDR3 is 13 amino acids. Germline CDR1 is MNHEY and CDR2 is SVGAGI. CDR3: CASSARDVNEQYF. DNA of the CDR3: TGTGCCAGCAGTGCCAGGGACGTAAACGAGCAGTACTTC.

This clonotype appeared many times. The chain has TRBV6-2 or TRBV6-3 and TRBJ2-2; 9 nucleotides line up with TRBD1. Germline V lookup: CDR1 MNHEY, CDR2 SVGEGT. J gave up 2 bases and V 6 bases, and 13 bases lay outside the gene matches. The CDR3 consists of 18 residues. The CDR3 DNA is TGTGCCAGCAGCCCCTTGCCGGGACAGGGTATTAACACCGGGGAGCTGTTTTTT. It yields the protein CASSPLPGQGINTGELFF.

This clonotype has a count of ten or more. The chain links TRBV12-3 or TRBV12-4 to TRBJ2-1; D may be TRBD1 (5 bases). V was clipped by 1 base and J by 10 bases, with 11 bases between them. The CDR3 contains 13 residues. As DNA, the CDR3 is TGTGCCAGCAGTTTAGGGGGCCTGGTGGAGCAGTTCTTC. It is translated as CASSLGGLVEQFF.

In regard to this clonotype: The junction differs from germline at one of its ends, possibly a read error. The rearrangement links TRBV6-2 or TRBV6-3 to TRBJ2-7, with 8 bases matching TRBD1. CDR1 is MNHEY and CDR2 is SVGEGT in the germline V gene. CDR3 length equals 13 residues. The CDR3 DNA sequence: TGTGCCAGTAGCCAGGGGGCTGGCTACGATCAGTACTTC. It encodes CASSQGAGYDQYF.

This clonotype was counted only a few times. Being one base from a much bigger clone, this may be a read error. The chain recombines TRBV6-1 with TRBJ2-5, with TRBD1 as a possible D gene (5 bases). This CDR3 has 13 residues. The V end lost 8 bases, the J end lost 3 bases, and 13 bases lay between the germline ends. The V gene's germline CDR1 is MNHNS and CDR2 SASEGT. CDR3: CASHSSGKETQYF. The CDR3 nucleotides are TGTGCCAGCCATTCATCAGGGAAAGAGACCCAGTACTTC.

In this sample, this clonotype turned up once. A single base is all that separates this from a far larger clone, so a read error is likely. The chain employs TRBV6-8 and TRBJ2-7; no reliable D call. V lost 2 bases, J lost 2 bases, and 7 bases lay in between. The CDR3 loop spans 13 amino acids. From germline, CDR1 is MNHGY and CDR2 SAAAGT. The CDR3 bases are TGTGCCAGCAGTTACGGGTCCCCCTACGAGCAGTACTTC. This codes for CASSYGSPYEQYF.

This clonotype was recorded at least ten times. J is TRBJ2-2 and V is TRBV5-1; D not certain. V was pared by 0 bases and J by 6 bases, with 6 bases between. The CDR3 extends over 13 amino acids. Germline V gives CDR1 SGHRS, CDR2 YFSETQ. CDR3 bases: TGCGCCAGCAGCTTGGTGTCGGCCGGGGAGCTGTTTTTT. Translating gives CASSLVSAGELFF.

This clonotype appeared many times. This chain uses TRBV20-1 with TRBJ2-1; TRBD2 is a possible D gene (6 bases). Trimming pared 6 bases from V and 10 bases from J, leaving 22 bases between. Per the germline V gene, CDR1 is DFQATT and CDR2 is SNEGSKA (reference sequence). This CDR3 has 14 residues. The CDR3 protein is CSALAPRELGEQFF. CDR3 bases: TGCAGTGCCCTGGCCCCCCGGGAGCTCGGCGAGCAGTTCTTC.

Points on this clonotype: Given a far larger clone just one base away, this is likely a sequencing read error. The chain uses TRBV6-4 and TRBJ2-7; D is perhaps TRBD1 or TRBD2 (5 bases each). Germline loops: CDR1 MRHNA, CDR2 SNTAGT. The CDR3 consists of 15 residues. The CDR3 nucleotides read TGTGTCAGCAGTTACGATGCCCGGGGCGGCGGCGAGCAGTACTTC. Amino acids: CVSSYDARGGGEQYF.

This clonotype was seen ten or more times. This rearrangement joins TRBV20-1 to TRBJ2-7; 7 bases align to TRBD2. From germline, CDR1 is DFQATT and CDR2 SNEGSKA (reference sequence). Germline trimming cut 1 base from V and 4 bases from J; bases unmatched to any gene: 10. The CDR3 is 15 amino acids. The CDR3 loop is CSARVLLAASYEQYF. The DNA for the CDR3 is TGCAGTGCTAGAGTTCTGCTAGCGGCTTCTTACGAGCAGTACTTC.

This clonotype is medium-sized in the sample. The chain employs TRBV9 and TRBJ2-1; the D gene is possibly TRBD2 (6 bases). Germline V gives CDR1 SGDLS, CDR2 YYNGEE. The CDR3 is made up of 14 amino acids. Trimming took 8 bases from V and 5 from J, leaving 17 bases between them. The CDR3: CASGSAGWHNEQFF. CDR3 DNA sequence: TGTGCCAGTGGGAGCGCGGGGTGGCACAATGAGCAGTTCTTC.

This clonotype was observed a single time. This is likely an artifact of a read error, given a far larger clone one base away. The rearrangement links TRBV28 to TRBJ1-5, with 7 bases that match TRBD1. The germline V gene encodes CDR1 MDHEN and CDR2 SYDVKM. The CDR3 extends over 14 amino acids. The DNA of the CDR3 is TGTGCCAGCAGCCTACAGGGGAGCGTTCAGCCCAAGCATTTT. Translating it yields CASSLQGSVQPKHF.

The sample holds many counts of this clonotype. CDR3 in amino acids: CASSVDGGNDGSPLHF. The CDR3 nucleotides are TGTGCCAGCAGCGTAGACGGGGGGAACGACGGTTCACCCCTCCACTTT. This chain connects TRBV9 to TRBJ1-6; TRBD1 is a possible D gene (5 bases). CDR1 and CDR2 (germline): SGDLS, YYNGEE. This CDR3 comprises 16 residues. V dropped 0 bases and J dropped 9 bases, with 16 bases sitting between them.

This clonotype was seen at least ten times. This chain joins TRBV20-1 and TRBJ2-5; 8 nucleotides agree with TRBD1. CDR1 is DFQATT and CDR2 is SNEGSKA in the germline V gene (reference sequence). This CDR3 spans 14 amino acids. V was clipped by 4 bases and J by 5 bases; unmatched bases: 9. CDR3 sequence: CSANFRTGSETQYF. The CDR3 region has the DNA TGCAGTGCTAATTTTCGGACAGGGTCGGAGACCCAGTACTTC.

This clonotype has a count of ten or more. The chain employs TRBV18 and TRBJ1-1; D remains ambiguous. The CDR3 is 13 residues long. V lost 4 bases and J 0 bases, leaving 6 bases between the germline ends. Germline V gene sequence: CDR1 KGHSH, CDR2 LQKENI. The CDR3 DNA follows: TGTGCCAGCTCACTTACAGTGAACACTGAAGCTTTCTTT. Translated, it gives CASSLTVNTEAFF.

As regards this clonotype: This likely stems from a read error, as it lies one base from a far larger clone. This chain joins TRBV2 and TRBJ2-2; 10 positions agree with TRBD1. Trimming removed 6 bases from V and 6 bases from J; junction bases left unmatched: 7. CDR3 length: 15 residues. Germline CDR1 is SNHLY and CDR2 is FYNNEI. The CDR3 bases are TGTGCCAGCAGCACCCGGACAGGGGGGTCCGGGGAGCTGTTTTTT. It specifies CASSTRTGGSGELFF.

Concerning this clonotype itself: A read error is the likely source, as a far larger clone sits one nucleotide away. This chain links TRBV6-9 with TRBJ1-1; TRBD1 is a possible D gene (5 bases). CDR1 is MNHGY and CDR2 is SVAAGI in the germline V gene. This CDR3 is 17 amino acids long. The CDR3 DNA sequence: TGTGCCAGCAGTTACAAGTCAGGGATCGTGGGGAACACTGAAGATTTCTTT. Translation gives CASSYKSGIVGNTEDFF.

This clonotype was observed many times. The chain uses TRBV5-1 and TRBJ2-3; D not certain. Trimming pared 0 bases from V and 11 bases from J, leaving 19 bases between. Germline-derived CDR1 and CDR2 are SGHRS and YFSETQ. This CDR3 comprises 15 residues. CDR3 amino acids: CASSLGSPQAGGQYF. For the CDR3, the DNA is TGCGCCAGCAGCTTGGGATCGCCTCAAGCCGGCGGGCAGTATTTT.